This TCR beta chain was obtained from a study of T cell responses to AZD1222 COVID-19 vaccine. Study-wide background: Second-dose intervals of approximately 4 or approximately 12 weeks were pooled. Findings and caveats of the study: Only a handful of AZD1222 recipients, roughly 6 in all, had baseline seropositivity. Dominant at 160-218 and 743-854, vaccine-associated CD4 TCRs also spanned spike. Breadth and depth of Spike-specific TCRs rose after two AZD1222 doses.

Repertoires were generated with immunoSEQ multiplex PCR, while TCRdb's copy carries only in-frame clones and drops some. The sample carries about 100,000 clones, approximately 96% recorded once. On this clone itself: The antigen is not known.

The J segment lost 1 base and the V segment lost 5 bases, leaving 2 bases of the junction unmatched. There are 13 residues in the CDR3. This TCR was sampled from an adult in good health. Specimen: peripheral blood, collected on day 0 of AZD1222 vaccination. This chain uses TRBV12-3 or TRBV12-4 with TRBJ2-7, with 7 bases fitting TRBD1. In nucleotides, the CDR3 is TGTGCCAGCAGTGGGACAGATTCCTACGAGCAGTACTTC. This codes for CASSGTDSYEQYF.